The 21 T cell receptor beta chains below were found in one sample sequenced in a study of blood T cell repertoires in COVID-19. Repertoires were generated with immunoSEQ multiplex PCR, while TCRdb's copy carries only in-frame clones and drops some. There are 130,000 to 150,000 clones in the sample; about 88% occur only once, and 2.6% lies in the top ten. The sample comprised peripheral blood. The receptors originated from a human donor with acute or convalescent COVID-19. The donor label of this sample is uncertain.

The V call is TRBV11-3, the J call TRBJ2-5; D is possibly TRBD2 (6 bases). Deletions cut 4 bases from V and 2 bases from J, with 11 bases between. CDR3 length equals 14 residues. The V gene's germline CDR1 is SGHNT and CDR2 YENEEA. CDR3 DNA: TGTGCCAGCAGCTCCTTCGGGGGACAAGAGACCCAGTACTTC. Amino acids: CASSSFGGQETQYF.

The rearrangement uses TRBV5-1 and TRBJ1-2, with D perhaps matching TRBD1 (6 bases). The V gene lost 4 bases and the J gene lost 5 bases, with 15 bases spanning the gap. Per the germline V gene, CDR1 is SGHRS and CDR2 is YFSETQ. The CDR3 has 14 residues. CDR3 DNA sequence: TGCGCCAGCAGCGAGCCGGGAGGGGGGTATGGCTACACCTTC. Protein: CASSEPGGGYGYTF. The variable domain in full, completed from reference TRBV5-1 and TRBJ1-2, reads KAGVTQTPRYLIKTRGQQVTLSCSPISGHRSVSWYQQTPGQGLQFLFEYFSETQRNKGNFPGRFSGRQFSNSRSEMNVSTLELGDSALYLCASSEPGGGYGYTFGSGTRLTVV.

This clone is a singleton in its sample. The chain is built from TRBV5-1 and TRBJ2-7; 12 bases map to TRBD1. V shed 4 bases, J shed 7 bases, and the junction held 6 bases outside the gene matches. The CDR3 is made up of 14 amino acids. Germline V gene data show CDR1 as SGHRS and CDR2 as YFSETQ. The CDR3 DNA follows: TGCGCCAGCAGCCCGGGACAGGGGGCCGGGGAGCAGTACTTC. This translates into CASSPGQGAGEQYF.

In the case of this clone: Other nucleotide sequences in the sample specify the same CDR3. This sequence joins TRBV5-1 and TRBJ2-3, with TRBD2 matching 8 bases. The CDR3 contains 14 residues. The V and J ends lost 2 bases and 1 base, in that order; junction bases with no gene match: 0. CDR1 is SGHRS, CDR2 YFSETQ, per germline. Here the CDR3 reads CASSLAGGTDTQYF. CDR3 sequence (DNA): TGCGCCAGCAGCTTAGCGGGAGGCACAGATACGCAGTATTTT.

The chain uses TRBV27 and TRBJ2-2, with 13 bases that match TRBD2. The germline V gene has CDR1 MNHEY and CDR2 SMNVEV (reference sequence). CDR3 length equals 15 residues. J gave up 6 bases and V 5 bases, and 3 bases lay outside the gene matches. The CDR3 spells CASSPLAGGPGELFF. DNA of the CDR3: TGTGCCAGCAGTCCACTAGCGGGGGGGCCCGGGGAGCTGTTTTTT.

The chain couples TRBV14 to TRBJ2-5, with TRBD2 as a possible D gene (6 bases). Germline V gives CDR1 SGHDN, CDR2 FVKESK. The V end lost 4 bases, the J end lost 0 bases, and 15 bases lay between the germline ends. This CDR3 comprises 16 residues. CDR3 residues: CASSRLSGGYQETQYF. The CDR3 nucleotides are TGTGCCAGCAGCCGCCTTAGCGGAGGGTACCAAGAGACCCAGTACTTC. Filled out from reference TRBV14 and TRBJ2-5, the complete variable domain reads EAGVTQFPSHSVIEKGQTVTLRCDPISGHDNLYWYRRVMGKEIKFLLHFVKESKQDESGMPNNRFLAERTGGTYSTLKVQPAELEDSGVYFCASSRLSGGYQETQYFGPGTRLLVL.

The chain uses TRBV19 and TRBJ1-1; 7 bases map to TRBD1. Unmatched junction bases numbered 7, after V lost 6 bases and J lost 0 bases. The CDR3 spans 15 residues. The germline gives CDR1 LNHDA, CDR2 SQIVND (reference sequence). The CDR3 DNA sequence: TGTGCCAGTAGACCGGGACAGCTTATGAACACTGAAGCTTTCTTT. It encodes CASRPGQLMNTEAFF. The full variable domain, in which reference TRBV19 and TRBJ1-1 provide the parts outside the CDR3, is DGGITQSPKYLFRKEGQNVTLSCEQNLNHDAMYWYRQDPGQGLRLIYYSQIVNDFQKGDIAEGYSVSREKKESFPLTVTSAQKNPTAFYLCASRPGQLMNTEAFFGQGTRLTVV.

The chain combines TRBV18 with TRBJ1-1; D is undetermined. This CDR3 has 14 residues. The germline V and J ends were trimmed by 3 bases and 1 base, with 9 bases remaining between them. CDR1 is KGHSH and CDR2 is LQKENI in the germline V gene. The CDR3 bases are TGTGCCAGCTCACCTCGTCGGGAGAACACTGAAGCTTTCTTT. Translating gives CASSPRRENTEAFF.

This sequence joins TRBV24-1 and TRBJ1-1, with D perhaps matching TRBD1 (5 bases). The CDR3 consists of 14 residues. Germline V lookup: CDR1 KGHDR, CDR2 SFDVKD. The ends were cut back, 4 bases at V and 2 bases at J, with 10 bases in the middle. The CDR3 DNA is TGTGCCACCAGTGACACGGGGGTTAACACTGAAGCTTTCTTT. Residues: CATSDTGVNTEAFF.

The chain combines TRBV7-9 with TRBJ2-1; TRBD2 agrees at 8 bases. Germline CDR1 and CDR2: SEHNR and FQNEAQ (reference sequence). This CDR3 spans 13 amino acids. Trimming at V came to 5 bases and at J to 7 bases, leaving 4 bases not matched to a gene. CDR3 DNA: TGTGCCAGCAGCCCCATAGCGGGGAATGAGCAGTTCTTC. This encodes CASSPIAGNEQFF.

The CDR3 loop is CASSENLGGKGYGYTF. DNA for the CDR3: TGTGCCAGCAGTGAAAATTTGGGGGGTAAGGGCTATGGCTACACCTTC. This chain connects TRBV2 to TRBJ1-2; tentatively, D is TRBD1 (5 bases). Germline V gives CDR1 SNHLY, CDR2 FYNNEI. The CDR3 spans 16 residues. V was pared by 2 bases and J by 4 bases, with 17 bases between.

The CDR3 spells CAWSVSRGSYNSPLHF. In DNA, the CDR3 is TGTGCCTGGAGTGTATCCAGGGGCTCCTATAATTCACCCCTCCACTTT. The chain links TRBV30 to TRBJ1-6; tentatively, D is TRBD1 (6 bases). Germline CDR1 and CDR2: GTSNPN and SVGIG (reference sequence). Trimming cost V 0 bases and J 0 bases, with 9 bases left between them. The CDR3 is 16 residues long.

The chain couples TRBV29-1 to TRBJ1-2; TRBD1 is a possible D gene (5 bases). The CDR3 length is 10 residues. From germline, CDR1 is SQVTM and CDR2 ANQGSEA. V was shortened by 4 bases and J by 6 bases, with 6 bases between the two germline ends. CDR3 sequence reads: CSVGGDGYTF. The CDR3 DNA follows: TGCAGCGTTGGGGGGGATGGCTACACCTTC. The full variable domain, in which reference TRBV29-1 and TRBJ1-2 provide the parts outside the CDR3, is SAVISQKPSRDICQRGTSLTIQCQVDSQVTMMFWYRQQPGQSLTLIATANQGSEATYESGFVIDKFPISRPNLTFSTLTVSNMSPEDSSIYLCSVGGDGYTFGSGTRLTVV.

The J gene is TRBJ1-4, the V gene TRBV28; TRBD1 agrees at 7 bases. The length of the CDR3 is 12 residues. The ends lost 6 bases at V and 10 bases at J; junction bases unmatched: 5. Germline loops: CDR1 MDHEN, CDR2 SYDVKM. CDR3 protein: CASRTGLGKLFF. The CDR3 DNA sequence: TGTGCCAGCAGGACAGGGTTGGGAAAACTGTTTTTT.

In DNA, the CDR3 is TGTGCCAGCAGTTACTCTTTAGAGAATAACTATGGCTACACCTTC. Translating gives CASSYSLENNYGYTF. This sequence joins TRBV6-6 and TRBJ1-2; no reliable D call. The V and J ends lost 0 bases and 1 base respectively, with 9 bases between them. The germline gives CDR1 MNHNY, CDR2 SVGAGI (reference sequence). The CDR3 sequence is 15 residues long.

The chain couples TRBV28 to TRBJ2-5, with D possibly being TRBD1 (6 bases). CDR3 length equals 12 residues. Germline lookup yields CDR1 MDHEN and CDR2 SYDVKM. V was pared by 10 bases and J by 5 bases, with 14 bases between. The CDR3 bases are TGTGCCATTGCGGACAGTTGGGAGACCCAGTACTTC. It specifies CAIADSWETQYF. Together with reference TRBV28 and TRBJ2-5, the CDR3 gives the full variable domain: DVKVTQSSRYLVKRTGEKVFLECVQDMDHENMFWYRQDPGLGLRLIYFSYDVKMKEKGDIPEGYSVSREKKERFSLILESASTNQTSMYLCAIADSWETQYFGPGTRLLVL.

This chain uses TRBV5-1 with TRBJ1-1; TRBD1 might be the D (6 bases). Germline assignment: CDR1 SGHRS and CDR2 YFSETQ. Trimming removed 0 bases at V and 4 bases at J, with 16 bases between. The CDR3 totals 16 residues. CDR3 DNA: TGCGCCAGCAGCTTGGGGATACAAGCAGGGGCCACTGAAGCTTTCTTT. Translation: CASSLGIQAGATEAFF.

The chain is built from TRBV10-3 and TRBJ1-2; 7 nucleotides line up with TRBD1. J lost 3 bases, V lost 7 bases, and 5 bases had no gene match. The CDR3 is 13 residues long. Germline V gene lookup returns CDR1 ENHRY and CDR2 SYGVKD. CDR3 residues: CAITATGDYGYTF. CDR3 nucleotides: TGTGCCATCACTGCCACAGGGGACTATGGCTACACCTTC.

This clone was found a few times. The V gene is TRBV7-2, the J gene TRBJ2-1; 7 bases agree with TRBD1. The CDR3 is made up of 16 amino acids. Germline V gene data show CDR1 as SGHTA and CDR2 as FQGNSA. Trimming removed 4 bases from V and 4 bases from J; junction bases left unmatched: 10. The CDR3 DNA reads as TGTGCCAGCAGCTCGCTAGGGGGCGCGGAGTACAATGAGCAGTTCTTC. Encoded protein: CASSSLGGAEYNEQFF.

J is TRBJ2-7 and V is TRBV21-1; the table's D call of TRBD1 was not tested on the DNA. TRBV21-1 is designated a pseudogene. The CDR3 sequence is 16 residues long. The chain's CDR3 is CASSKDLAGQSYEQYV. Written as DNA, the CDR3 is TGTGCCAGCAGCAAAGATCTAGCCGGACAGTCATACGAGCAGTACGTC.

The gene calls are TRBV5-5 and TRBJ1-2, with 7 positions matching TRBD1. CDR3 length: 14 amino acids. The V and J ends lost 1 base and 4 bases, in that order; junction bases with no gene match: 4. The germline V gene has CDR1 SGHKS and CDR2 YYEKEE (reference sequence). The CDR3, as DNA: TGTGCCAGCAGCTTGATTGAGGGGGCCTATGGCTACACCTTC. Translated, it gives CASSLIEGAYGYTF.